This T cell receptor (beta chain) derives from a study of T cell responses to AZD1222 COVID-19 vaccine. Study-level results: Repertoire sampling was restricted to post-peak T cell response timepoints. Nearly half of spike-specific TCRs reportedly target variant regions that are unmutated in the B.1.351 and B.1.1.7 variants. Clonal diversity may have been underestimated, and the donors were mostly white British, with more females than males. Spike-specific TCR depth and breadth grew after two AZD1222 doses.

This table comes from immunoSEQ multiplex PCR, and its TCRdb copy is limited to in-frame clones, with some not included. The profile covers 75,000 to 90,000 clones, with roughly 82% appearing a single time and 8.7% taken by the ten largest. Concerning this clone itself: The antigen remains unidentified.

Germline CDR1 is SGHAT and CDR2 is FQNNGV. There are 13 residues in the CDR3. Trimming took off 1 base at V and 6 bases at J, with 10 bases between the two ends. The rearrangement uses TRBV11-2 and TRBJ2-7; the D gene is possibly TRBD2 (6 bases). Material: peripheral blood, obtained on day 0 of AZD1222 vaccination. This TCR was recovered from an adult in good health. This chain's CDR3 is CASSLGNGGEQYF. The CDR3 DNA reads as TGTGCCAGCAGCTTAGGTAACGGGGGCGAGCAGTACTTC.